One sample yielded the 26 T cell receptor beta chains listed below, sequenced in a study of immune evolution from preneoplasia to lung adenocarcinoma. Profiled with immunoSEQ multiplex PCR; TCRdb holds only in-frame clones, not every one. The table includes over 6,000 clones, around 80% detected once. Sequencing used FFPE invasive lung adenocarcinoma tissue. The receptors shown here come from a person between 50 and 60 years old with lung adenocarcinoma.

This rearrangement joins TRBV15 to TRBJ2-5; tentative D call: TRBD1 (6 bases). The CDR3 consists of 15 residues. Germline CDR1 and CDR2: LNHNV and YYDKDF (reference sequence). V lost 3 bases and J 5 bases, leaving 16 bases between the germline ends. The CDR3 spells CATSSFGGAWETQYF. In DNA, the CDR3 is TGTGCCACCAGCAGCTTTGGGGGCGCCTGGGAGACCCAGTACTTC.

V and J are TRBV5-6 and TRBJ2-1, with D perhaps TRBD2 (5 bases). The V end was cut by 6 bases, the J end by 4 bases, with 20 bases between. The germline V gene encodes CDR1 SGHDT and CDR2 YYEEEE. The CDR3 sequence is 16 residues long. The CDR3 DNA is TGTGCCAGCACCCTTTCTGGCGGGCCCCGTTACAATGAGCAGTTCTTC. Translated: CASTLSGGPRYNEQFF.

The V and J genes are TRBV5-1 and TRBJ1-5; D remains ambiguous. V was cut by 4 bases and J by 3 bases, with 17 bases left in between. This CDR3 contains 16 residues. Germline V lookup: CDR1 SGHRS, CDR2 YFSETQ. The DNA for the CDR3 is TGCGCCAGCAGCCTGGAGGGTTTTGACCCCAATCAGCCCCAGCATTTT. This translates into CASSLEGFDPNQPQHF.

This clone showed up just a few times. The chain has TRBV4-2 and TRBJ2-6; possibly TRBD2 for D (6 bases). CDR1 is LGHNA and CDR2 is YNFKEQ in the germline V gene. Trimming cost V 1 base and J 4 bases, with 14 bases left between them. This CDR3 has 17 amino acids. CDR3 in amino acids: CASSQGGEYLGANVLTF. DNA for the CDR3: TGTGCCAGCAGCCAAGGGGGGGAGTATTTAGGGGCCAACGTCCTGACTTTC.

Here the CDR3 DNA reads TGTGCCAGTACCGGGTCAACTGAAGCTTTCTTT. Its protein product is CASTGSTEAFF. The chain employs TRBV19 and TRBJ1-1; D gene ambiguous. The germline V gene has CDR1 LNHDA and CDR2 SQIVND (reference sequence). This CDR3 contains 11 residues. V was clipped by 7 bases and J by 5 bases, with 8 bases between them.

The rearrangement uses TRBV27 and TRBJ2-2; D is unresolved. The CDR3 spans 14 residues. V was shortened by 5 bases and J by 2 bases, with 9 bases between the two germline ends. Per the germline V gene, CDR1 is MNHEY and CDR2 is SMNVEV (reference sequence). CDR3 protein: CASSLNPNTGELFF. In DNA form, the CDR3 reads TGTGCCAGCAGTCTCAATCCAAACACCGGGGAGCTGTTTTTT.

J is TRBJ1-1 and V is TRBV25-1, with D perhaps matching TRBD1 (6 bases). Germline V gives CDR1 MGHDK, CDR2 SYGVNS. Between the trimmed V and J ends, which lost 7 bases and 1 base, there was a span of 19 bases. The CDR3 has 16 amino acids. CDR3 in DNA: TGTGCCAGCATTCCCACAGCGGCAGGGGCGAACACTGAAGCTTTCTTT. This codes for CASIPTAAGANTEAFF.

The chain has TRBV28 and TRBJ1-2, with 8 bases that match TRBD1. Germline V lookup: CDR1 MDHEN, CDR2 SYDVKM. Unmatched junction bases numbered 12, after V lost 4 bases and J lost 8 bases. The CDR3 is 15 residues long. The CDR3 region has the DNA TGTGCCAGCAGTTATAACCAAGGACAGGGTTGGGGCTACACCTTC. Translated: CASSYNQGQGWGYTF.

The table lists this clone with a few counts. The V call is TRBV29-1, the J call TRBJ2-7; the D is unclear. Looked up from germline, CDR1 is SQVTM and CDR2 is ANQGSEA. Trimming pared 3 bases from V and 3 bases from J, leaving 3 bases between. This CDR3 has 10 residues. Here the CDR3 reads CSVEDYEQYF. DNA for the CDR3: TGCAGCGTTGAGGACTACGAGCAGTACTTC.

The chain employs TRBV29-1 and TRBJ1-1, with D perhaps TRBD1 (5 bases). The V gene lost 8 bases and the J gene lost 1 base, with 14 bases spanning the gap. The CDR3 runs 13 residues. Germline V gene sequence: CDR1 SQVTM, CDR2 ANQGSEA. The CDR3 protein is CSLIKGKNTEAFF. CDR3 nucleotide sequence: TGCAGCCTAATCAAGGGGAAGAACACTGAAGCTTTCTTT.

The V call is TRBV7-8, the J call TRBJ1-4; D remains unclear. Per the germline V gene, CDR1 is SGHVS and CDR2 is FQNEAQ. This CDR3 contains 13 residues. The ends were cut back, 6 bases at V and 8 bases at J, with 13 bases in the middle. Written as DNA, the CDR3 is TGTGCCAGCAGGCCTGTATTCGGGGAAAAACTGTTTTTT. This translates into CASRPVFGEKLFF.

As DNA, the CDR3 is TGCGCCAGCAGTTACGACGGGGGGAAGAACAATGAGCAGTTCTTC. Translated, it gives CASSYDGGKNNEQFF. The V and J genes are TRBV5-1 and TRBJ2-1; the match to TRBD2 covers 7 bases. The CDR3 totals 15 residues. V trimming: 5 bases; J trimming: 5 bases; junction bases outside the gene matches: 10. Germline V gene data show CDR1 as SGHRS and CDR2 as YFSETQ.

This clone has more than one count but fewer than ten. The CDR3 sequence: CASSRRRSQGTDTQYF. CDR3 bases: TGTGCCAGCAGCAGGCGGAGGAGCCAGGGAACAGATACGCAGTATTTT. The rearrangement uses TRBV9 and TRBJ2-3; D tentatively reads TRBD1 or TRBD2 (5 bases each). Germline-derived CDR1 and CDR2 are SGDLS and YYNGEE. The CDR3 runs to 16 residues. V gave up 4 bases and J gave up 3 bases, with 18 bases separating them.

This clone was recorded a few times. This sequence joins TRBV19 and TRBJ1-1; unclear D gene. Germline loops: CDR1 LNHDA, CDR2 SQIVND (reference sequence). V was clipped by 4 bases and J by 0 bases, with 12 bases between them. The CDR3 sequence is 15 residues long. The CDR3 DNA reads as TGTGCCAGTAGTAATATGGATGCGTTGAACACTGAAGCTTTCTTT. Encoded protein: CASSNMDALNTEAFF.

The genes are TRBV11-2 and TRBJ2-1; 8 bases align to TRBD1. The CDR3 length is 16 residues. The trim removed 4 bases at V and 2 bases at J, leaving 7 bases unmatched. Germline loops: CDR1 SGHAT, CDR2 FQNNGV. The CDR3 is CASSSGQGRAYNEQFF. In nucleotides, the CDR3 is TGTGCCAGCAGCTCCGGACAGGGTAGAGCCTACAATGAGCAGTTCTTC.

As regards this clone: The junction and the germline gene differ at one end; a read error may be behind it. The V and J genes are TRBV9 and TRBJ2-3; tentatively, D is TRBD1 or TRBD2 (5 bases each). This CDR3 contains 11 residues. Germline V CDR1 and CDR2: SGDLS, YYNGEE. CDR3 sequence (DNA): TGTGCCAGCGGGGACGGTGCCCCGCGAAGTTTT. Encoded protein: CASGDGAPRSF.

This clone came up once. The chain recombines TRBV4-1 with TRBJ2-7; unclear D gene. The germline V gene has CDR1 MGHRA and CDR2 YSYEKL. The CDR3 has 12 residues. V dropped 6 bases and J dropped 2 bases, with 8 bases sitting between them. This chain's CDR3 is CASSATAYEQYF. CDR3 coding DNA: TGCGCCAGCAGTGCCACGGCCTACGAGCAGTACTTC.

CDR3 nucleotides: TGTGCCAGCAGTTTATGGGAGCCCTCCTATGGCTACACCTTC. Residues: CASSLWEPSYGYTF. The chain links TRBV28 to TRBJ1-2; D gene uncertain. The CDR3 has 14 amino acids. Germline loops: CDR1 MDHEN, CDR2 SYDVKM. The V end lost 0 bases, the J end lost 4 bases, and 9 bases lay between the germline ends.

The chain links TRBV5-1 to TRBJ1-1; the D is unclear. CDR1 is SGHRS and CDR2 is YFSETQ in the germline V gene. This CDR3 is 14 amino acids long. V lost 4 bases and J lost 1, with 11 bases in between. CDR3 loop: CASSRPGSNTEAFF. In nucleotides, the CDR3 is TGCGCCAGCAGCAGACCGGGATCGAACACTGAAGCTTTCTTT.

The genes are TRBV6-5 and TRBJ2-3; D is ambiguous. Germline assignment: CDR1 MNHEY and CDR2 SVGAGI. V was cut by 2 bases and J by 0 bases, with 12 bases left in between. The CDR3 sequence is 16 residues long. Here the CDR3 reads CASSYHYKPSTDTQYF. The CDR3 DNA reads as TGTGCCAGCAGTTACCACTATAAACCTAGCACAGATACGCAGTATTTT.

This clone is deemed large. The CDR3 DNA is TGTGCCAGCAGTTGGGGGACAGAACGGTTCTTC. The encoded protein is CASSWGTERFF. The chain recombines TRBV28 with TRBJ2-1, with 7 bases identical to TRBD1. Germline V gene sequence: CDR1 MDHEN, CDR2 SYDVKM. The CDR3 runs 11 residues. After removal of 4 bases from V and 15 bases from J, the junction contained 6 bases not matched to a gene.

The chain couples TRBV6-5 to TRBJ2-1; 10 bases map to TRBD2. The CDR3 is 16 amino acids. Germline CDR1 MNHEY, CDR2 SVGAGI. J lost 12 bases, V lost 2 bases, and 13 bases had no gene match. CDR3 region: CASSYLGSGRAMVQFF. The CDR3 DNA sequence: TGTGCCAGCAGTTACCTCGGCAGCGGGAGGGCAATGGTGCAGTTCTTC.

The CDR3 sequence: CASSTLKGETQYF. The CDR3 DNA reads TGTGCCAGCAGTACATTAAAAGGGGAGACCCAGTACTTC. The chain has TRBV2 and TRBJ2-5; no definite D call. The CDR3 contains 13 residues. The germline V gene has CDR1 SNHLY and CDR2 FYNNEI. Trimming removed 5 bases at V and 5 bases at J, with 12 bases between.

The V and J genes are TRBV29-1 and TRBJ2-3; 12 bases map to TRBD1. This CDR3 spans 14 amino acids. V was clipped by 7 bases and J by 4 bases; unmatched bases: 6. Germline V gene lookup returns CDR1 SQVTM and CDR2 ANQGSEA. The DNA for the CDR3 is TGCAGCGGCCTCCGGGACAGGGGGCCAGATACGCAGTATTTT. Its protein is CSGLRDRGPDTQYF.

This chain links TRBV20-1 with TRBJ2-1; no definite D call. The V gene lost 6 bases and the J gene lost 8 bases, with 11 bases spanning the gap. From germline, CDR1 is DFQATT and CDR2 SNEGSKA (reference sequence). CDR3 length equals 11 residues. The CDR3 nucleotides are TGCAGTGCAAGAACGGCCGATGAGCAGTTCTTC. This codes for CSARTADEQFF.

The CDR3 sequence is CASSQDGPLAKNIQYF. Written as DNA, the CDR3 is TGTGCCAGCAGCCAAGATGGGCCGCTAGCCAAAAACATTCAGTACTTC. The chain recombines TRBV4-2 with TRBJ2-4; no reliable D call. This CDR3 contains 16 residues. V gave up 0 bases and J gave up 0 bases, with 9 bases separating them. The germline V gene encodes CDR1 LGHNA and CDR2 YNFKEQ.